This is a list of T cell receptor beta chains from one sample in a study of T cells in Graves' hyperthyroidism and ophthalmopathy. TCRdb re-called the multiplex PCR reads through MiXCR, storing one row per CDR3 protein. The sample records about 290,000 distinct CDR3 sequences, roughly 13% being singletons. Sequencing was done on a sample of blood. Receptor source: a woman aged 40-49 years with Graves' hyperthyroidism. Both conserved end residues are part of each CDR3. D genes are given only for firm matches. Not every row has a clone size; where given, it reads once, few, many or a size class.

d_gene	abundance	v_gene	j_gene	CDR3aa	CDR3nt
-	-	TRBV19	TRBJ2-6	CATASSGANVLTF	TGTGCCACCGCCTCCTCTGGGGCCAACGTCCTGACTTTC
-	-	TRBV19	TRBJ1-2	CATREYGYTF	TGTGCCACTAGAGAGTATGGCTACACCTTC
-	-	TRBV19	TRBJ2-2	CASSWASPGELFF	TGTGCCAGTAGTTGGGCTTCCCCAGGGGAGCTGTTTTTT
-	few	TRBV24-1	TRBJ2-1	CATDQGSINNEQFF	TGTGCCACCGACCAGGGGAGTATAAACAATGAGCAGTTCTTC
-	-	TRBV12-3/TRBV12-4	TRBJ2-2	CASSLAANTGELFF	TGTGCCAGCAGTTTAGCGGCGAACACCGGGGAGCTGTTTTTT
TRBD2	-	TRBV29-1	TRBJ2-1	CSVLAGATNEQFF	TGCAGCGTTCTAGCGGGAGCCACGAATGAGCAGTTCTTC
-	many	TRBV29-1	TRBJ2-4	CSVSSVGTANIQYF	TGCAGCGTTTCTAGCGTGGGGACGGCGAACATTCAGTACTTC
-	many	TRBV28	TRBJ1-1	CASSPLGFGGFF	TGTGCCAGCAGTCCCCTAGGGTTTGGGGGTTTCTTT
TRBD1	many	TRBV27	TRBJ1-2	CASSPTGQGAYGYTF	TGTGCCAGCAGTCCAACGGGACAGGGAGCCTATGGCTACACCTTC
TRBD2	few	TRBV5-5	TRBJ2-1	CASSHWGHGRAGEQFF	TGTGCCAGCAGCCACTGGGGGCACGGGAGGGCCGGGGAGCAGTTCTTC
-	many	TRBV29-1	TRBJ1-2	CSVGDTRNYGYTF	TGCAGCGTTGGGGACACCAGAAACTATGGCTACACCTTC
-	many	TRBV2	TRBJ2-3	CASSEESTDTQYF	TGTGCCAGCAGTGAGGAGAGCACAGATACGCAGTATTTT
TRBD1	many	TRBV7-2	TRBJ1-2	CASSLVGQDHYGYTF	TGTGCCAGCAGCTTAGTGGGACAGGATCACTATGGCTACACCTTC
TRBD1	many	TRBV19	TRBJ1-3	CASSIGTGGSGNTIYF	TGTGCCAGTAGTATTGGGACAGGGGGCTCTGGAAACACCATATATTTT
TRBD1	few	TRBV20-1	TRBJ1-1	CSARDFRGGTEAFF	TGCAGTGCTAGAGACTTCAGGGGGGGGACTGAAGCTTTCTTT
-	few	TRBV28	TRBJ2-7	CASSLNYLGSSYEQYF	TGTGCCAGCAGTTTAAACTACCTTGGATCCTCCTACGAGCAGTACTTC
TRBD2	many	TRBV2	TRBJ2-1	CASGRLAGGYNEQFF	TGTGCCAGCGGCCGACTAGCGGGAGGGTACAATGAGCAGTTCTTC
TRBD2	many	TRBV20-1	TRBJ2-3	CSARALLGLAGGLSTDTQYF	TGCAGTGCTAGAGCTCTATTAGGCCTAGCGGGAGGTCTTAGCACAGATACGCAGTATTTT
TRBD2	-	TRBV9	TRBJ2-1	CASSVEIAGGPQEQFF	TGTGCCAGCAGCGTAGAAATAGCGGGAGGGCCCCAGGAGCAGTTCTTC
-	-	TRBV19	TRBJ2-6	CASSTGRSGANVLTF	TGTGCCAGTAGCACCGGCCGCTCTGGGGCCAACGTCCTGACTTTC
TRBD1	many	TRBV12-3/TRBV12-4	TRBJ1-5	CASSSMKITGGGSNQPQHF	TGTGCCAGCAGCTCTATGAAGATTACAGGGGGCGGCAGCAATCAGCCCCAGCATTTT
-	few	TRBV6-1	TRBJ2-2	CASSEGVVFF	TGTGCCAGCAGTGAAGGAGTGGTGTTTTTT
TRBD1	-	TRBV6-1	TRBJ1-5	CASSRAGTGNQPQHF	TGTGCCAGCAGTCGAGCCGGGACAGGGAATCAGCCCCAGCATTTT
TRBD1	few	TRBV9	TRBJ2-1	CASSVRTGLNNEQFF	TGTGCCAGCAGCGTCCGGACAGGACTGAACAATGAGCAGTTCTTC
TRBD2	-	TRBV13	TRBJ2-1	CASSLSGTSDKKAQFF	TGTGCCAGCAGCTTGTCCGGGACTAGCGACAAGAAGGCGCAGTTCTTC
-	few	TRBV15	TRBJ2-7	CATSREGGSEQYF	TGTGCCACCAGCAGAGAGGGGGGTTCTGAGCAGTACTTC
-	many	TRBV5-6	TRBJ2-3	CASSSWGDSTDTQYF	TGTGCCAGCAGCTCGTGGGGTGACAGCACAGATACGCAGTATTTT
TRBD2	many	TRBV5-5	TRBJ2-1	CASRSGLAMYNEQFF	TGTGCCAGCAGATCAGGACTAGCGATGTACAATGAGCAGTTCTTC
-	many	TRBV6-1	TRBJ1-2	CASSPIRDNLRNGYTF	TGTGCCAGCAGTCCTATCCGGGACAACCTTCGTAATGGCTACACCTTC
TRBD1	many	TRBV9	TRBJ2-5	CASSFLGQGQETQYF	TGTGCCAGCAGCTTTTTGGGACAGGGCCAAGAGACCCAGTACTTC
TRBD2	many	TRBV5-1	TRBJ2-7	CASSPTLAGLRKQYF	TGCGCCAGCAGCCCTACACTAGCGGGTCTGAGGAAGCAGTACTTC
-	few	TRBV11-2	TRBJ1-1	CASSLSVGRGFTEAFF	TGTGCCAGCAGCTTAAGTGTGGGGAGAGGGTTCACTGAAGCTTTCTTT
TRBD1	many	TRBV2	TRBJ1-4	CASSTFGTGQEKLFF	TGTGCCAGCAGTACTTTTGGGACAGGGCAGGAAAAACTGTTTTTT
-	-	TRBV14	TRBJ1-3	CASSQNRWGNTIYF	TGTGCCAGCAGCCAAAATAGGTGGGGAAACACCATATATTTT
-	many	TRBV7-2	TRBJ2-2	CASSIRLGGTGELFF	TGTGCCAGCAGTATCCGGCTGGGCGGCACCGGGGAGCTGTTTTTT
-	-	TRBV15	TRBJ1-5	CATSRVPYQPQHF	TGTGCCACCAGCAGAGTCCCATATCAGCCCCAGCATTTT
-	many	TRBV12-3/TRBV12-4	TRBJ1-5	CASSLSRGQHNQPQHF	TGTGCCAGCAGTTTAAGCCGTGGACAGCACAATCAGCCCCAGCATTTT
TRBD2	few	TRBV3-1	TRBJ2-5	CASSQVFPGLGQETQYF	TGTGCCAGCAGCCAAGTTTTTCCGGGACTAGGACAAGAGACCCAGTACTTC
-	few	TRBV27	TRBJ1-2	CASSPRTEYGYTF	TGTGCCAGCAGTCCTAGGACAGAGTATGGCTACACCTTC
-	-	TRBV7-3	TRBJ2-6	CASSLRKGTSGANVLTF	TGTGCCAGCAGCTTGAGAAAAGGGACCTCTGGGGCCAACGTCCTGACTTTC
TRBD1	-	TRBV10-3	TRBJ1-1	CAIQGAVGTEAFF	TGTGCCATACAGGGGGCTGTGGGCACTGAAGCTTTCTTT
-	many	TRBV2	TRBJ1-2	CASTEGFNYGYTF	TGTGCCAGCACGGAGGGGTTTAACTATGGCTACACCTTC
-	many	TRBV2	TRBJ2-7	CASSEYHEQYF	TGTGCCAGCAGTGAATACCACGAGCAGTACTTC
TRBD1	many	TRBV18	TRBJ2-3	CASSATGDTDTQYF	TGTGCCAGCTCAGCCACAGGGGACACAGATACGCAGTATTTT
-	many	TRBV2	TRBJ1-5	CASSDSNQPQHF	TGTGCCAGCAGTGACAGCAATCAGCCCCAGCATTTT
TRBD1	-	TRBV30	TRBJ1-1	CAWSQGGGNTEAFF	TGTGCCTGGAGTCAGGGGGGGGGGAACACTGAAGCTTTCTTT
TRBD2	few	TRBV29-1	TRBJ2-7	CSVLAGVSSSYEQYF	TGCAGCGTACTAGCGGGAGTTTCAAGCTCCTACGAGCAGTACTTC
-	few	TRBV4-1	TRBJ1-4	CASKEGPYNEKLFF	TGCGCCAGCAAAGAAGGCCCTTATAATGAAAAACTGTTTTTT
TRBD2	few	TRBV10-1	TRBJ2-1	CASSEWSSGIDNEQFF	TGCGCCAGCAGTGAGTGGTCTAGCGGGATTGACAATGAGCAGTTCTTC
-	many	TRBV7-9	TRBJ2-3	CASSSPGRDDTDTQYF	TGTGCCAGCAGCTCGCCGGGGCGGGATGACACAGATACGCAGTATTTT
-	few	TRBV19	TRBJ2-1	CASSTGDEQFF	TGTGCCAGTAGTACCGGGGATGAGCAGTTCTTC
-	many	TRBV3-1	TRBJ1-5	CASSQAGTAHQPQHF	TGTGCCAGCAGCCAAGCCGGGACGGCCCATCAGCCCCAGCATTTT
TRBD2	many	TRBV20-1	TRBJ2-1	CSARNYGGSFDEQFF	TGCAGTGCTAGAAATTACGGCGGGAGTTTCGATGAGCAGTTCTTC
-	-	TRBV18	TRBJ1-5	CASSTGQPHSNQPQHF	TGTGCCAGCTCAACCGGACAGCCCCATAGCAATCAGCCCCAGCATTTT
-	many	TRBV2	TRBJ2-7	CASGGSRDEQYF	TGTGCCAGCGGGGGTTCGAGGGACGAGCAGTACTTC
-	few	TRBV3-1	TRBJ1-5	CASSQGFAAQSPQHF	TGTGCCAGCAGCCAAGGCTTCGCAGCCCAATCGCCCCAGCATTTT
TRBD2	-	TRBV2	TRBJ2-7	CASSGEGTYEQYF	TGTGCCAGCAGCGGGGAGGGCACCTACGAGCAGTACTTC
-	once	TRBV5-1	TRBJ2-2	CASSLELAGSGELLF	TGCGCCAGCAGCTTGGAACTAGCCGGGTCCGGGGAGCTGCTTTTT